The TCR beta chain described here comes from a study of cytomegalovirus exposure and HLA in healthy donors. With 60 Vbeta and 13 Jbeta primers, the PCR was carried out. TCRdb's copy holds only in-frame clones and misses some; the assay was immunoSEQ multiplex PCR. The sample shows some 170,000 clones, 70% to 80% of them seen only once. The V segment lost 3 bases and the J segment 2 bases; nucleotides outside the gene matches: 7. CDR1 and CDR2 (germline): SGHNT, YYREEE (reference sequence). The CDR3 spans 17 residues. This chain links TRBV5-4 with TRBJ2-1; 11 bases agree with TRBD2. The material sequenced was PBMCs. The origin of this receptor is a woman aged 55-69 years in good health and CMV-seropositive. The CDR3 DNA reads TGTGCCAGCAGCTCTCCCTCTAGCGGGGGGACCTACAATGAGCAGTTCTTC. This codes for CASSSPSSGGTYNEQFF.